This T cell receptor beta chain was found in a study of shared clonotypes between healthy human individuals. Germline V lookup: CDR1 MDHEN, CDR2 SYDVKM. The CDR3 is made up of 14 amino acids. The ends were cut back, 3 bases at V and 5 bases at J, with 11 bases in the middle. Original data processing: Junction-only sequences without quality scores were provided by ImmunoSEQ, so filtering was different. The protocol was immunoSEQ multiplex PCR, while the TCRdb copy is restricted to in-frame clones and leaves out a portion. The DNA was the basis for D and trimming; V, J and clone size are from that table. Of under 1,900,000 clones in the sample, around 98.5% were seen once.

This rearrangement joins TRBV28 to TRBJ1-5; possibly TRBD1 for D (5 bases). The sequence came from a man aged 25 to 40 in good health. Sequencing was done on a sample of naive CD4+ T cells sorted from blood. This sample's subset: CD45RA+ positively selected. CDR3 bases: TGTGCCAGCAGTTTTTCAGGGAACTATCAGCCCCAGCATTTT. Translation: CASSFSGNYQPQHF.